The 19 T cell receptor beta chains listed next were all sequenced from one sample in a study of a mutant IDH1 vaccine in newly diagnosed glioma (dated by TCRdb to the early 2020s). Explained via the paper, the time point label denotes: week 47, end of study. Each vaccine dose, consisting of 300 ug of a 20-mer mutant IDH1 peptide in Montanide, was administered subcutaneously with topical imiquimod. The library was made by the immunoSEQ multiplex PCR assay. TCRdb mirrors the immuneACCESS table, restricted to in-frame sequences. Some clones are absent from its copies; in checked studies, under half trace to an unresolved V gene, and the reason for the others is unknown. A total of 30,000 to 35,000 clones appear in this sample, roughly 89% of them only once. The ten largest clones represent 12% of the sample. These receptors have no identified antigens. Sequenced here: PBMCs, sampled from a glioma patient whose treatment included an IDH1 peptide vaccine. All receptors come from a woman aged 30 to 39 with glioma.

This chain joins TRBV7-3 and TRBJ2-6; TRBD1 aligns across 8 bases. The CDR3 loop spans 20 amino acids. Germline V gives CDR1 SGHTA, CDR2 FQGTGA. Trimming cost V 5 bases and J 1 base; bases outside gene matches: 16. For the CDR3, the DNA is TGTGCCAGCAGCCCTCAGGTCGCGGCAGGGGGCAGTTCTGGGGCCAACGTCCTGACTTTC. Its protein product is CASSPQVAAGGSSGANVLTF.

This clone was observed a few times. V and J are TRBV5-4 and TRBJ2-3; D gene ambiguous. V lost 0 bases and J lost 6, with 8 bases in between. The CDR3 is 13 residues long. Germline V gives CDR1 SGHNT, CDR2 YYREEE (reference sequence). The CDR3 DNA is TGTGCCAGCAGCTTGGGGTTGGGGGATACGCAGTATTTT. Its translation: CASSLGLGDTQYF.

This clone was counted between two and nine times. The chain has TRBV12-5 and TRBJ1-1; D call uncertain. CDR1 is LGHNT and CDR2 is FRNRAP in the germline V gene. CDR3 size: 17 residues. The V gene lost 5 bases and the J gene lost 0 bases, with 19 bases spanning the gap. CDR3 DNA sequence: TGTGCTAGTGGTCCCCGCTGGTACCGAAGGATGAACACTGAAGCTTTCTTT. This encodes CASGPRWYRRMNTEAFF. Based on the CDR3 plus reference TRBV12-5 and TRBJ1-1, the full variable domain is DARVTQTPRHKVTEMGQEVTMRCQPILGHNTVFWYRQTMMQGLELLAYFRNRAPLDDSGMPKDRFSAEMPDATLATLKIQPSEPRDSAVYFCASGPRWYRRMNTEAFFGQGTRLTVV.

The chain couples TRBV2 to TRBJ2-3; D is uncertain. CDR1 and CDR2 from the germline V gene are SNHLY and FYNNEI. V lost 3 bases to trimming and J lost 0 bases, with 13 bases between them. The CDR3 runs to 16 residues. The CDR3 nucleotides are TGTGCCAGCAGTGAGGAAGTGGTTGGCAGCACAGATACGCAGTATTTT. This translates into CASSEEVVGSTDTQYF.

The chain recombines TRBV27 with TRBJ1-2; maybe TRBD1 (6 bases). V gave up 0 bases and J gave up 8 bases, with 19 bases separating them. The germline V gene encodes CDR1 MNHEY and CDR2 SMNVEV (reference sequence). CDR3 length: 16 amino acids. The CDR3 DNA is TGTGCCAGCAGTTTATCGATCGGGGGCCCTATGGGGGGCTACACCTTC. As protein: CASSLSIGGPMGGYTF.

The chain is built from TRBV12-5 and TRBJ1-2; D might be TRBD1 (6 bases). V lost 5 bases and J lost 5, with 21 bases in between. The germline CDR1 and CDR2 sequences are LGHNT and FRNRAP. The CDR3 consists of 16 residues. The CDR3 DNA reads TGTGCTAGTGGTCTTGGGGGCCCTAGGGACACTTATGGCTACACCTTC. This codes for CASGLGGPRDTYGYTF.

This sequence joins TRBV2 and TRBJ1-5; D unclear. The CDR3 is made up of 13 amino acids. V lost 7 bases to trimming and J lost 5 bases, with 12 bases between them. The germline V gene has CDR1 SNHLY and CDR2 FYNNEI. The CDR3 loop reads CASTPKTYQPQHF. The CDR3 DNA follows: TGTGCCAGCACCCCCAAAACCTATCAGCCCCAGCATTTT. The variable domain in full, with the rest retrieved from reference TRBV2 and TRBJ1-5, is EPEVTQTPSHQVTQMGQEVILRCVPISNHLYFYWYRQILGQKVEFLVSFYNNEISEKSEIFDDQFSVERPDGSNFTLKIRSTKLEDSAMYFCASTPKTYQPQHFGDGTRLSIL.

V is TRBV29-1 and J is TRBJ2-7; D is possibly TRBD2 (5 bases). Looked up from germline, CDR1 is SQVTM and CDR2 is ANQGSEA. The CDR3 consists of 13 residues. The CDR3 nucleotides read TGCAGGGCTGATGGAGGCCCTTACTACGAGCAGTACTTC. Amino acids: CRADGGPYYEQYF.

The chain carries TRBV5-1 and TRBJ1-2, with D perhaps TRBD1 (6 bases). CDR3 size: 14 residues. The germline CDR1 and CDR2 sequences are SGHRS and YFSETQ. V lost 3 bases to trimming and J lost 9 bases, with 18 bases between them. The CDR3 nucleotides read TGCGCCAGCAGCTACGAAGGACAGATATCGAGCTACACCTTC. It yields the protein CASSYEGQISSYTF.

As regards this clone: A much larger clone differs from this one at a single base, so this may be a read error. The chain links TRBV30 to TRBJ1-2, with D possibly matching TRBD1 (5 bases). The CDR3 has 12 residues. With 1 base removed from V and 10 bases from J, the gap between germline ends came to 13 bases. Germline CDR1 is GTSNPN and CDR2 is SVGIG (reference sequence). The CDR3 DNA reads TGTGCCTGGAGTGGGGACTCGGGATCCTACACCTTC. This codes for CAWSGDSGSYTF.

The gene calls are TRBV15 and TRBJ1-4; D not certain. The CDR3 sequence is 17 residues long. Trimming shortened V by 5 bases and J by 0 bases, and 16 bases separated the two germline ends. CDR1 LNHNV and CDR2 YYDKDF come from the germline V gene (reference sequence). In DNA form, the CDR3 reads TGTGCCACCAGCCTTGACCAACCCCAAGCAACTAATGAAAAACTGTTTTTT. Translated, it gives CATSLDQPQATNEKLFF.

The CDR3 region has the DNA TGTGCCAGCATACAGGAACTGAACACTGAAGCTTTCTTT. Translation: CASIQELNTEAFF. The rearrangement joins TRBV13 to TRBJ1-1; TRBD1 might be the D (5 bases). V was pared by 7 bases and J by 0 bases, with 9 bases between. From germline, CDR1 is PRHDT and CDR2 FYEKMQ (reference sequence). This CDR3 is 13 amino acids long.

V is TRBV5-6 and J is TRBJ2-6; no clear D. The CDR3 runs to 16 residues. In germline, CDR1 is SGHDT, CDR2 YYEEEE. Trimming cost V 4 bases and J 0 bases, with 11 bases left between them. CDR3 loop: CASSSAAGSGANVLTF. DNA for the CDR3: TGTGCCAGCAGCAGCGCCGCAGGCTCTGGGGCCAACGTCCTGACTTTC.

This clone was picked up a small number of times. V gene TRBV19 combines with J gene TRBJ1-5, with D possibly TRBD1 on 6 matching bases. The V end lost 6 bases, the J end lost 5 bases, and 8 bases lay between the germline ends. The CDR3 is made up of 12 amino acids. Looked up from germline, CDR1 is LNHDA and CDR2 is SQIVND (reference sequence). CDR3 sequence (DNA): TGTGCCAGTAGACAGGGTTATCAGCCCCAGCATTTT. Amino acid sequence: CASRQGYQPQHF. Variable domain in full (rest from reference TRBV19 and TRBJ1-5): DGGITQSPKYLFRKEGQNVTLSCEQNLNHDAMYWYRQDPGQGLRLIYYSQIVNDFQKGDIAEGYSVSREKKESFPLTVTSAQKNPTAFYLCASRQGYQPQHFGDGTRLSIL.

The chain recombines TRBV18 with TRBJ2-7; D not certain. Trimming pared 2 bases from V and 7 bases from J, leaving 9 bases between. The CDR3 covers 12 residues. Germline V CDR1 and CDR2: KGHSH, LQKENI. The CDR3 sequence is CASSPGAREQYF. The DNA of the CDR3 is TGTGCCAGCTCACCAGGTGCTCGGGAGCAGTACTTC.

This chain links TRBV2 with TRBJ1-2, with D tentatively TRBD1 (6 bases). Germline CDR1 and CDR2: SNHLY and FYNNEI. The V and J ends lost 7 bases and 3 bases respectively, with 18 bases between them. The CDR3 runs 15 residues. The CDR3 loop is CASKPQGGRDYGYTF. The CDR3 nucleotides read TGTGCCAGCAAACCACAGGGAGGCCGGGACTATGGCTACACCTTC.

V usage is TRBV7-3 and J usage is TRBJ1-1; tentative D call: TRBD1 (5 bases). The ends were cut back, 5 bases at V and 4 bases at J, with 14 bases in the middle. Looked up from germline, CDR1 is SGHTA and CDR2 is FQGTGA. The CDR3 length is 14 residues. The CDR3 region is CASSPGGGSTEAFF. The CDR3 DNA is TGTGCCAGCAGCCCCGGGGGAGGGTCCACTGAAGCTTTCTTT.

This chain links TRBV4-1 with TRBJ1-1; D gene uncertain. The length of the CDR3 is 15 residues. Trimming shortened V by 1 base and J by 3 bases, and 12 bases separated the two germline ends. Germline V gives CDR1 MGHRA, CDR2 YSYEKL. The CDR3 loop is CASSQADSPYTEAFF. The CDR3 region has the DNA TGCGCCAGCAGCCAAGCCGATTCGCCTTACACTGAAGCTTTCTTT.

This sequence joins TRBV5-6 and TRBJ2-7, with no clear D. Looked up from germline, CDR1 is SGHDT and CDR2 is YYEEEE. The CDR3 spans 13 residues. V shed 2 bases and J shed 2 bases, with 8 bases lying between them. The CDR3 region is CASSFPGTYEQYF. The CDR3 DNA reads TGTGCCAGCAGCTTCCCAGGAACCTACGAGCAGTACTTC.